This TCR beta chain is from a study of molecular identifiers for immune sequencing clone quantification. In the study overall: In the replicates, RNA derived from 20,000 or 100,000 naive CD8 cells was divided into five parts, and four were sequenced.

On this clonotype: Its specificity is unknown.

General study points: Detectable among about a million naive cells, according to reports, was Jurkat TCR RNA spiked in from one cell. Beyond 20 RNA copies, clones held over 99% of effector molecules, compared with under 1% in naive cells.

Sorting isolated naive CD8 T cells as CD8+CD4-CCR7+CD45RA+ events. V was shortened by 2 bases and J by 1 base, with 15 bases between the two germline ends. The CDR3 contains 16 residues. Germline assignment: CDR1 SGHDT and CDR2 YYEEEE. TCRdb recomputed calls from the PCR reads with MiXCR, one row per CDR3 protein. This sample has hundreds of thousands of distinct CDR3 sequences; around 25% occur once, and the top ten carry approximately 0.75%. This TCR was sampled from a human donor in good health. Some libraries in this study had Jurkat cell RNA spiked in. The sequencing sample was made of naive CD8+ T cells from blood, with Jurkat cell RNA spiked in. Subset indicated: FACS-sorted CD8+CD4-CCR7+CD45RA+ naive T cells. This chain connects TRBV5-6 to TRBJ2-5, with D possibly being TRBD2 (6 bases). CDR3 protein: CASSFGAGTAQETQYF. The CDR3 region has the DNA TGTGCCAGCAGCTTCGGGGCGGGAACCGCCCAAGAGACCCAGTACTTC.